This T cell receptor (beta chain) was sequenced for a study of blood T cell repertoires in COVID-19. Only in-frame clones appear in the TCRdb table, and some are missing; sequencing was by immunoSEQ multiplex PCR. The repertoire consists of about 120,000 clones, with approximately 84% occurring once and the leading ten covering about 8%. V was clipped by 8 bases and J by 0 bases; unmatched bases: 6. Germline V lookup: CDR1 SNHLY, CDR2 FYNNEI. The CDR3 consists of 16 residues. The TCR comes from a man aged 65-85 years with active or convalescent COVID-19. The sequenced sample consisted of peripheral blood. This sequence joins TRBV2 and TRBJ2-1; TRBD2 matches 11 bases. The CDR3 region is CASDGLAGGSYNEQFF. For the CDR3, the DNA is TGTGCCAGCGACGGGCTAGCGGGAGGCTCCTACAATGAGCAGTTCTTC.